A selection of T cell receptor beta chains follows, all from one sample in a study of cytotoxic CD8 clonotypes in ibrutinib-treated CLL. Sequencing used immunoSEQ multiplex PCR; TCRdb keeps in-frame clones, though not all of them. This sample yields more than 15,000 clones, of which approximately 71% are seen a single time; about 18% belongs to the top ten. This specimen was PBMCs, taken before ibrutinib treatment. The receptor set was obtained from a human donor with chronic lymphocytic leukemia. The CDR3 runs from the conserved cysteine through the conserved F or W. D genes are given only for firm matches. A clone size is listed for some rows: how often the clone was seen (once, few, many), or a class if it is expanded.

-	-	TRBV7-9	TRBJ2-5	CASSLRQAGETQYF	TGTGCCAGCAGCTTAAGACAGGCGGGAGAGACCCAGTACTTC
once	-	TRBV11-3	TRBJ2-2	CASSLTTNTGELFF	TGTGCCAGCAGCTTGACAACGAACACCGGGGAGCTGTTTTTT
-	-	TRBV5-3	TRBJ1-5	CARSLAGRGPSNQPQHF	TGTGCCAGAAGCTTGGCCGGGAGAGGACCGAGCAATCAGCCCCAGCATTTT
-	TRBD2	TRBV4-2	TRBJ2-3	CASSPALAGGLDSTDTQYF	TGTGCCAGCAGTCCCGCGCTAGCGGGGGGTCTAGACTCCACAGATACGCAGTATTTT
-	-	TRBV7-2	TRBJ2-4	CASSISRTKNIQYF	TGTGCCAGCAGCATCTCCCGGACCAAAAACATTCAGTACTTC
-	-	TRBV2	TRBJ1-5	CASQTDRNQPQHF	TGTGCCAGCCAGACAGACAGGAATCAGCCCCAGCATTTT
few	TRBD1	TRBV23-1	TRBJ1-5	CASSQYVRGQGRYVGQPQHF	TGCGCCAGCAGTCAGTACGTTAGAGGACAGGGTCGGTACGTGGGTCAGCCCCAGCATTTT
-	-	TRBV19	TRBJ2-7	CASSFLGGASYEQYF	TGTGCCAGTAGTTTCTTGGGGGGGGCCTCCTACGAGCAGTACTTC
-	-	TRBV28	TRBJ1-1	CASSLMPTNTEAFF	TGTGCCAGCAGTTTAATGCCCACGAACACTGAAGCTTTCTTT
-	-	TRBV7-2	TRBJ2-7	CASSLEPYEQYF	TGTGCCAGCAGCTTAGAGCCCTACGAGCAGTACTTC
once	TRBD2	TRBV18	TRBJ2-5	CASSPLIGAGPRETQYF	TGTGCCAGCTCACCCCTCATAGGAGCGGGGCCCCGTGAGACCCAGTACTTC
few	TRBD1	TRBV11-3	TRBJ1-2	CASSSRDRGQFGYTF	TGTGCCAGCAGCTCGAGGGACAGGGGGCAATTTGGCTACACCTTC
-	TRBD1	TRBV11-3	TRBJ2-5	CASSATGETQYF	TGTGCCAGCAGCGCGACAGGGGAGACCCAGTACTTC
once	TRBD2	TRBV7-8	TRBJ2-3	CASSLPGGVTDTQYF	TGTGCCAGCAGCCTCCCCGGGGGGGTCACAGATACGCAGTATTTT
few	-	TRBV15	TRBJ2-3	CATSPSRDTQYF	TGTGCCACCAGCCCCAGTCGGGATACGCAGTATTTT
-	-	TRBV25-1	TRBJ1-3	CASSESGPRDTIYF	TGTGCCAGCAGTGAATCAGGACCGCGAGACACCATATATTTT
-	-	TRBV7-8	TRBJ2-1	CASSPVSRSEQFF	TGTGCCAGCAGCCCCGTGTCCCGATCTGAGCAGTTCTTC
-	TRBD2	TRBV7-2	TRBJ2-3	CASSLKLAGSTDTQYF	TGTGCCAGCAGCTTAAAACTAGCGGGGTCCACAGATACGCAGTATTTT
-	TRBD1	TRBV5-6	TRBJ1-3	CASSPTTGAGNTIYF	TGTGCCAGCAGCCCTACTACAGGGGCCGGAAACACCATATATTTT
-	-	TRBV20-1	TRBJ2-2	CSAQWVGELFF	TGCAGTGCCCAATGGGTTGGGGAGCTGTTTTTT
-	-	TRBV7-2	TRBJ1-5	CASSSTWDQPQHF	TGTGCCAGCAGCTCCACTTGGGATCAGCCCCAGCATTTT
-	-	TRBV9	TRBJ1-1	CASSGGGRQNKEAFF	TGTGCCAGCAGCGGAGGGGGTAGACAGAATAAAGAAGCTTTCTTT
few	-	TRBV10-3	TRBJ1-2	CAMLTDGMGYGYTF	TGTGCCATGCTAACGGACGGAATGGGATATGGCTACACCTTC
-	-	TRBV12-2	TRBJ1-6	CASRFQSTGSYNSPLHF	TGTGCAAGTCGCTTCCAGAGTACGGGGTCATATAATTCACCCCTCCACTTT
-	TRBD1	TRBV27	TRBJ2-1	CASSRTGFSSSYNEQFF	TGTGCCAGCAGCCGGACAGGGTTTTCGAGCTCCTACAATGAGCAGTTCTTC
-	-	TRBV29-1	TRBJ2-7	CSVEDVGGQSPYEQYF	TGCAGCGTTGAAGATGTAGGAGGACAGTCACCCTACGAGCAGTACTTC
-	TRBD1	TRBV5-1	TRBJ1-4	CASSSRTGLGEKLFF	TGCGCCAGCAGCTCCAGGACAGGGTTGGGTGAAAAACTGTTTTTT
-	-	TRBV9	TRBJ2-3	CASSVVEDTQYF	TGTGCCAGCAGCGTAGTGGAGGATACGCAGTATTTT
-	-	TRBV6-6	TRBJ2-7	CASRAGQISYEQYF	TGTGCCAGCAGGGCTGGACAGATTTCCTACGAGCAGTACTTC
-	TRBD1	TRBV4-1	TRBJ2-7	CASSQGTGVGEQYF	TGCGCCAGCAGCCAGGGGACAGGGGTCGGGGAGCAGTACTTC
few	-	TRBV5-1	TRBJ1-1	CASSLRTGPNTEAFF	TGCGCCAGCAGCTTGCGAACAGGGCCGAACACTGAAGCTTTCTTT
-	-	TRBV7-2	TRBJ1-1	CASSQDGGTSEAFF	TGTGCCAGCAGCCAGGACGGTGGAACAAGTGAAGCTTTCTTT
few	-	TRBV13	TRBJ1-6	CASSLQGKSPLHF	TGTGCCAGCAGCCTACAGGGTAAATCACCCCTCCACTTT
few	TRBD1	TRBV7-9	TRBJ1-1	CASSLGQQGRPEAFF	TGTGCCAGCAGCTTAGGGCAACAGGGGCGCCCCGAAGCTTTCTTT